The clone carrying this T cell receptor (beta chain) was seen more than once but under ten times. As yet, its antigen is unknown. Every donor provided approximately 9.2 milliliters of peripheral blood. The CDR3 sequence is 15 residues long. V lost 4 bases, J lost 0 bases, and 12 bases lay in between. The V gene's germline CDR1 is SGHTA and CDR2 FQGNSA. The data derive from a study of blood T cells in healthy people across ages. About the study: Through template switching, about one barcoded beta molecule was captured per two T cells, as measured in model experiments. Overall study findings and caveats: Using unsorted PBMCs precluded a conclusive naive versus antigen-experienced comparison.

Then a second PCR, running roughly 7 to 11 cycles, was carried out with a sample-barcoded 5' primer and a J-beta primer mix. Unique molecular identifiers of 12 random nucleotides labeled each cDNA. TCRdb called the 5' RACE reads again in MiXCR, with one record for every CDR3 protein. The sample consists of 1.2 million to 1.5 million distinct CDR3 sequences, 59% of them appearing once. The TCR sequence derives from a man aged 18 to 30 in good health. V and J are TRBV7-2 and TRBJ1-1; D remains unclear. Sequencing was done on a sample of blood. The CDR3 here is CASSSQILMNTEAFF. CDR3 coding DNA: TGTGCCAGCAGCTCCCAGATCTTGATGAACACTGAAGCTTTCTTT.